The source of this T cell receptor beta chain is a study of shared clonotypes between healthy human individuals. Study-wide results and caveats: Among the subsets, naive ones generally showed larger estimated richness than memory ones.

TCRdb's table, derived via immunoSEQ multiplex PCR, lists solely in-frame clones and lacks some. The table has some 600,000 clones, roughly 96% seen once; the top ten hold about 0.12%. CD45RO-negative, CCR7-positively selected cells formed the naive CD8 fraction, excluding terminally differentiated effector memory CD45RA+ cells. Worth noting for this clone: As yet, its antigen is unknown.

This receptor was identified in a woman aged 25 to 39 in good health. The sequencing input was naive CD8+ T cells sorted from blood.

The CDR3 sequence: CSAPGDTQYF. CDR3 coding DNA: TGCAGTGCACCGGGAGATACGCAGTATTTT. This chain joins TRBV20-1 and TRBJ2-3; no definite D call. The length of the CDR3 is 10 residues. Germline CDR1 reads DFQATT; CDR2 reads SNEGSKA (reference sequence). V lost 6 bases, J lost 5 bases, and 6 bases lay in between.